A single sample is the source of the 10 T cell receptor beta chains below, sequenced in a study of PD-1 blockade in classical Hodgkin lymphoma. Sequencing was performed with immunoSEQ multiplex PCR; in TCRdb, only in-frame clones are kept and a portion is missing. The table includes 40,000 to 55,000 clones, roughly 86% detected once. Each patient relapsed following autologous stem cell transplantation, and prior brentuximab vedotin exposure differed. The input for sequencing was peripheral blood mononuclear cells (PBMCs), taken at baseline. These receptors were taken from a human donor with classical Hodgkin lymphoma.

The CDR3 loop is CASGGGNQPQHF. DNA for the CDR3: TGTGCCAGCGGGGGTGGCAATCAGCCCCAGCATTTT. The chain recombines TRBV6-5 with TRBJ1-5, with D maybe TRBD1 (5 bases). This CDR3 has 12 amino acids. V was cut by 8 bases and J by 2 bases, with 7 bases left in between. CDR1 and CDR2 from the germline V gene are MNHEY and SVGAGI.

This clone was seen only a few times. J is TRBJ2-7 and V is TRBV5-1; D uncertain. Trimming pared 5 bases from V and 3 bases from J, leaving 9 bases between. Germline values: CDR1 SGHRS, CDR2 YFSETQ. This CDR3 is built from 12 residues. The CDR3, as DNA: TGCGCCAGCAGGACAAACGACTACGAGCAGTACTTC. This encodes CASRTNDYEQYF.

The rearrangement uses TRBV28 and TRBJ1-4; possibly TRBD1 for D (5 bases). V was clipped by 2 bases and J by 4 bases, with 17 bases between them. CDR1 is MDHEN, CDR2 SYDVKM, per germline. This CDR3 contains 17 residues. The chain's CDR3 is CASSLPPWGGGNEKLFF. The CDR3 region has the DNA TGTGCCAGCAGTTTACCCCCGTGGGGGGGTGGTAATGAAAAACTGTTTTTT.

The chain links TRBV2 to TRBJ1-6; D not resolved. Trimming shortened V by 7 bases and J by 0 bases, and 10 bases separated the two germline ends. This CDR3 spans 15 amino acids. Germline CDR1 reads SNHLY; CDR2 reads FYNNEI. CDR3 bases: TGTGCCAGCAAAGGGTTAAGCTCCTATAATTCACCCCTCCACTTT. It specifies CASKGLSSYNSPLHF.

Concerning this clone: The same CDR3 arises from other DNA sequences in this sample as well. The rearrangement links TRBV29-1 to TRBJ2-3; D is uncertain. Germline V gives CDR1 SQVTM, CDR2 ANQGSEA. Deletions cut 4 bases from V and 4 bases from J, with 3 bases between. This CDR3 contains 10 residues. CDR3 bases: TGCAGCGTTGTTCCAGATACGCAGTATTTT. Translation gives CSVVPDTQYF.

This clone was counted between two and nine times. This chain connects TRBV5-4 to TRBJ2-7; no clear D gene. The germline gives CDR1 SGHNT, CDR2 YYREEE (reference sequence). V lost 2 bases to trimming and J lost 3 bases, with 6 bases between them. The CDR3 runs 12 residues. CDR3 nucleotides: TGTGCCAGCAGCTTTGGCAGCTACGAGCAGTACTTC. The encoded protein is CASSFGSYEQYF.

J is TRBJ2-1 and V is TRBV19, with TRBD1 identical over 8 bases. Germline V gene sequence: CDR1 LNHDA, CDR2 SQIVND (reference sequence). The CDR3 is made up of 13 amino acids. After removal of 5 bases from V and 8 bases from J, the junction contained 5 bases not matched to a gene. CDR3 sequence reads: CASSSYRGDEQFF. CDR3 DNA sequence: TGTGCCAGTAGTTCCTACAGGGGGGATGAGCAGTTCTTC.

The chain links TRBV9 to TRBJ2-5, with D possibly called TRBD1 or TRBD2 (5 bases each). V was cut by 0 bases and J by 9 bases, with 15 bases left in between. The germline V gene encodes CDR1 SGDLS and CDR2 YYNGEE. The CDR3 has 14 residues. The CDR3 DNA is TGTGCCAGCAGCGTAGGTGGGACCCCCCGTCCCCAGTACTTC. Amino acids: CASSVGGTPRPQYF. The full variable domain, its missing parts supplied by reference TRBV9 and TRBJ2-5, is DSGVTQTPKHLITATGQRVTLRCSPRSGDLSVYWYQQSLDQGLQFLIQYYNGEERAKGNILERFSAQQFPDLHSELNLSSLELGDSALYFCASSVGGTPRPQYFGPGTRLLVL.

The chain couples TRBV7-8 to TRBJ2-3; the D is unclear. The length of the CDR3 is 12 residues. V was shortened by 5 bases and J by 8 bases, with 11 bases between the two germline ends. The germline V gene has CDR1 SGHVS and CDR2 FQNEAQ. CDR3 sequence: CASSQGPGTQYF. DNA for the CDR3: TGTGCCAGCAGCCAAGGTCCGGGTACGCAGTATTTT.

The chain links TRBV19 to TRBJ1-3, with no clear D. The germline gives CDR1 LNHDA, CDR2 SQIVND (reference sequence). Between the trimmed V and J ends, which lost 7 bases and 0 bases, there was a span of 16 bases. This CDR3 spans 16 amino acids. CDR3 sequence (DNA): TGTGCCAGTATTCCATTGGGAGGAGACTCTGGAAACACCATATATTTT. Its protein product is CASIPLGGDSGNTIYF.